Listed below are T cell receptor beta chains from one sample, sequenced in a study of shared clonotypes between healthy human individuals. Assay: immunoSEQ multiplex PCR; the TCRdb copy retains only in-frame clones and omits some. The top ten clones hold about 1.7% of a sample with about 680,000 clones, about three quarters of them seen once. The sample comprised memory CD4+ T cells sorted from blood. These receptors came from a woman aged 25-40 years in good health. The CDR3 runs from the conserved cysteine through the conserved F or W. The D gene is left open where the match is weak. The listing skips clone size in some rows; elsewhere it reads once, few, many or a size class.

abundance: -
d_gene: -
j_gene: TRBJ1-4
v_gene: TRBV30
CDR3nt: TGTGCCGGGGGGGGGACTTCAAATGAAAAACTGTTTTTT
CDR3aa: CAGGGTSNEKLFF

abundance: -
d_gene: TRBD2
j_gene: TRBJ2-3
v_gene: TRBV29-1
CDR3nt: TGCAGCGCCGCCCCCCCTACTAGCGTGGGCCCAGATACGCAGTATTTT
CDR3aa: CSAAPPTSVGPDTQYF

abundance: -
d_gene: -
j_gene: TRBJ2-5
v_gene: TRBV9
CDR3nt: TGTGCCAGCAGTCCCGGGTCGGGTTTCTCGTCGGAGACCCAGTACTTC
CDR3aa: CASSPGSGFSSETQYF

abundance: -
d_gene: TRBD1
j_gene: TRBJ1-5
v_gene: TRBV5-1
CDR3nt: TGCGCCAGCAGCTCGGAGACAGGGCCGAATCAGCCCCAGCATTTT
CDR3aa: CASSSETGPNQPQHF

abundance: once
d_gene: TRBD1
j_gene: TRBJ2-7
v_gene: TRBV7-9
CDR3nt: TGTGCCAGCGGGTGGGCAGGGGGCCATTACGAGCAGTACTTC
CDR3aa: CASGWAGGHYEQYF

abundance: -
d_gene: -
j_gene: TRBJ2-7
v_gene: TRBV28
CDR3nt: TGTGCCAGCAGTTTATCTTACAGCGCCTACGAGCAGTACTTC
CDR3aa: CASSLSYSAYEQYF

abundance: -
d_gene: -
j_gene: TRBJ1-1
v_gene: TRBV18
CDR3nt: TGTGCCAGCTCACCAATTCGGCAGAACACTGAAGCTTTCTTT
CDR3aa: CASSPIRQNTEAFF

abundance: -
d_gene: TRBD1
j_gene: TRBJ2-7
v_gene: TRBV7-9
CDR3nt: TGTGCCAGCAGCTTAGGCGAGGGACAGTTCTACGAGCAGTACTTC
CDR3aa: CASSLGEGQFYEQYF

abundance: many
d_gene: -
j_gene: TRBJ1-3
v_gene: TRBV29-1
CDR3nt: TGCAGCGCTTTGGACACCTCTGGAAACACCATATATTTT
CDR3aa: CSALDTSGNTIYF

abundance: -
d_gene: -
j_gene: TRBJ2-1
v_gene: TRBV5-3
CDR3nt: TGTGCCAGAAGCCGGGACCCCGTGAGGGGCAATGAGCAGTTCTTC
CDR3aa: CARSRDPVRGNEQFF

abundance: -
d_gene: -
j_gene: TRBJ2-2
v_gene: TRBV2
CDR3nt: TGTGCCAGTCGCAGCTCCTCCTCCGCGGGTACCGGGGAGCTGTTTTTT
CDR3aa: CASRSSSSAGTGELFF

abundance: -
d_gene: TRBD2
j_gene: TRBJ2-7
v_gene: TRBV9
CDR3nt: TGTGCCAGCAGCGTAGCTGAGGGCGGAGGGAGGGACGAGCAGTACTTC
CDR3aa: CASSVAEGGGRDEQYF

abundance: many
d_gene: TRBD2
j_gene: TRBJ2-1
v_gene: TRBV11-2
CDR3nt: TGTGCCAGCAGCTTACCCAGCGGGAGATACAATGAGCAGTTCTTC
CDR3aa: CASSLPSGRYNEQFF

abundance: -
d_gene: -
j_gene: TRBJ1-1
v_gene: TRBV19
CDR3nt: TGTGCCAGTAGTTTTTCCCCCGAGGACACTGAAGCTTTCTTT
CDR3aa: CASSFSPEDTEAFF

abundance: -
d_gene: TRBD1
j_gene: TRBJ2-1
v_gene: TRBV5-4
CDR3nt: TGTGCCAGCTCGGTAGGGGGCTGGAATGAGCAGTTCTTC
CDR3aa: CASSVGGWNEQFF